A single sample gave rise to the 12 T cell receptor beta chains below, sequenced in a study. TCRdb reprocessed the 5' RACE reads with MiXCR, giving one entry per CDR3 protein. This sample has around 50,000 distinct CDR3 sequences; roughly 17% occur once, and the top ten carry roughly 2.4%. The specimen sequenced was naive CD4+ T cells sorted from blood. As to subset: naive CD4+ T cells, CD4+CD45RA+CD25-. The origin of the receptors is a female donor with breast cancer.

The V and J genes are TRBV4-2 and TRBJ1-3; unclear D gene. This CDR3 is built from 16 residues. CDR1 LGHNA and CDR2 YNFKEQ come from the germline V gene. V was shortened by 0 bases and J by 0 bases, with 9 bases between the two germline ends. The CDR3 spells CASSQDLGSSGNTIYF. CDR3 bases: TGTGCCAGCAGCCAAGATTTAGGGAGCTCTGGAAACACCATATATTTT.

This clonotype was counted many times. Written as DNA, the CDR3 is TGCAGTGCTACCAAGGACAGTGCGGGTGGGCAGCCCCAGCATTTT. This sequence encodes CSATKDSAGGQPQHF. The V call is TRBV20-1, the J call TRBJ1-5, with D possibly matching TRBD1 (6 bases). Germline V CDR1 and CDR2: DFQATT, SNEGSKA (reference sequence). The CDR3 runs to 15 residues. V was pared by 4 bases and J by 7 bases, with 20 bases between.

This clonotype occurred once. V usage is TRBV7-2 and J usage is TRBJ1-1; weak D call: TRBD1 (5 bases). CDR1 is SGHTA, CDR2 FQGNSA, per germline. V was shortened by 5 bases and J by 11 bases, with 18 bases between the two germline ends. The CDR3 has 13 amino acids. CDR3 region: CASSPSWAGNAFF. CDR3 bases: TGTGCCAGCAGCCCGTCTTGGGCAGGGAATGCTTTCTTT.

This chain links TRBV6-2 or TRBV6-3 with TRBJ2-1; TRBD1 agrees at 10 bases. After removal of 11 bases from V and 7 bases from J, the junction contained 11 bases not matched to a gene. This CDR3 is 14 amino acids long. Germline CDR1 is MNHEY and CDR2 is SVGEGT. DNA of the CDR3: TGTGCCGGCACCCCGTCGGACAGGGGGAATGAGCAGTTCTTC. It specifies CAGTPSDRGNEQFF.

The chain uses TRBV20-1 and TRBJ1-3; D unresolved. With 5 bases removed from V and 0 bases from J, the gap between germline ends came to 8 bases. The CDR3 loop spans 13 amino acids. Germline CDR1 DFQATT, CDR2 SNEGSKA (reference sequence). As DNA, the CDR3 is TGCAGTGCTTGCCGACACTCTGGAAACACCATATATTTT. Translating gives CSACRHSGNTIYF.

This clonotype was seen a few times. The V call is TRBV6-5, the J call TRBJ1-2, with D uncertain. The germline V and J ends were trimmed by 5 bases and 0 bases, with 10 bases remaining between them. This CDR3 spans 14 amino acids. CDR1 is MNHEY, CDR2 SVGAGI, per germline. The CDR3 nucleotides read TGTGCCAGCAGTATGACAAGAGCTAACTATGGCTACACCTTC. It is translated as CASSMTRANYGYTF.

The rearrangement uses TRBV5-5 and TRBJ1-4; D gene ambiguous. The CDR3 totals 14 residues. Trimming left V 4 bases short and J 4 bases short, with 11 bases between. Germline lookup yields CDR1 SGHKS and CDR2 YYEKEE (reference sequence). Here the CDR3 reads CASSRTVHNEKLFF. The CDR3 nucleotides are TGTGCCAGCAGCCGAACAGTGCATAATGAAAAACTGTTTTTT.

V usage is TRBV5-1 and J usage is TRBJ2-1; 13 nucleotides line up with TRBD2. Germline trimming cut 3 bases from V and 5 bases from J; bases unmatched to any gene: 2. The CDR3 totals 15 residues. In germline, CDR1 is SGHRS, CDR2 YFSETQ. This chain's CDR3 is CASSSGLAGDNEQFF. For the CDR3, the DNA is TGCGCCAGCAGCTCTGGACTAGCGGGAGACAATGAGCAGTTCTTC.

This clonotype appeared a few times. The chain links TRBV6-1 to TRBJ2-7; 11 bases align to TRBD2. Losses at the gene ends were 6 bases for V and 7 bases for J; bases not matched to a gene: 5. CDR3 length: 13 amino acids. Germline values: CDR1 MNHNS, CDR2 SASEGT. As DNA, the CDR3 is TGTGCCAGCAGGACTAGCGGGACCAGAGAGCAGTACTTC. This codes for CASRTSGTREQYF.

The table lists this clonotype with a few counts. V gene TRBV7-2 combines with J gene TRBJ2-1; no clear D. This CDR3 comprises 12 residues. Trimming took off 2 bases at V and 13 bases at J, with 12 bases between the two ends. Germline V gives CDR1 SGHTA, CDR2 FQGNSA. The CDR3 is CASSLSRMGQFF. CDR3 sequence (DNA): TGTGCCAGCAGCTTATCAAGGATGGGACAGTTCTTC.

This clonotype was observed at least ten times. The rearrangement uses TRBV3-1 and TRBJ2-7, with D tentatively TRBD1 (6 bases). V was trimmed by 4 bases and J by 3 bases, leaving 10 bases between them. This CDR3 spans 13 amino acids. The germline V gene encodes CDR1 LGHDT and CDR2 YNNKEL (reference sequence). The CDR3 protein is CASSLGHLYEQYF. The CDR3 bases are TGTGCCAGCAGCCTGGGACACCTCTACGAGCAGTACTTC.

The sample holds one count of this clonotype. The V and J genes are TRBV10-3 and TRBJ2-7; TRBD2 is a possible D gene (5 bases). The CDR3 runs to 15 residues. V lost 7 bases and J lost 0, with 16 bases in between. Germline V gene sequence: CDR1 ENHRY, CDR2 SYGVKD. The CDR3 protein is CAINGSLGSSYEQYF. The CDR3 bases are TGTGCCATCAATGGCAGCCTTGGGAGCTCCTACGAGCAGTACTTC.